The T cell receptor beta chain under discussion was sequenced for a study of T-cell memory formation after mild COVID-19. Findings and caveats of the study: Pre-infection memory held some responding clones, suggesting pre-existing cross-reactive T cells responded. Day 15 to 85 contracting clones showed balanced CD4/CD8; later expanders leaned CD4+.

This clonotype was counted a few times. Its target is unknown. Constant-segment primers were used for 5'RACE, and the resulting TCR alpha and TCR beta cDNA libraries carried sample barcodes and UMIs. MiXCR, applied by TCRdb to the 5' RACE reads, yields one record per CDR3 protein. The table records tens of thousands of distinct CDR3 sequences, around 14% of them present only once. CDR3 length: 12 residues. Germline V gene data show CDR1 as SGHVS and CDR2 as FNYEAQ. V shed 3 bases and J shed 6 bases, with 5 bases lying between them. The V gene is TRBV7-6, the J gene TRBJ2-2; D uncertain. The sequence came from an adult woman who had mild COVID-19 (a few samples of this study predate the infection). Cell type and time point are not known. Sequenced material: PBMCs or a T cell subset sorted from them (not recorded which). Here the CDR3 DNA reads TGTGCCAGCAGCTTGTCTTCCGGGGAGCTGTTTTTT. Its translation: CASSLSSGELFF.